This TCR beta chain was documented in a study of PD-L1 blockade in urothelial cancer. For the study at large: The patients first took atezolizumab at some point between 2014 and 2015, receiving 1,200 mg intravenously every 3 weeks. Blood was tested 3 weeks (second dose) and 6 weeks into treatment. T cells were recovered from blood samples at a median of approximately 150,000.

Time point of the sample: peripheral blood 6 weeks after treatment start. Only in-frame clones appear in the TCRdb table, and some are missing; sequencing was by immunoSEQ multiplex PCR. The sample lists more than 40,000 clones, 80% to 90% seen once, with about 15% in the top ten. The germline CDR1 and CDR2 sequences are SGHKS and YYEKEE (reference sequence). This CDR3 comprises 14 residues. Trimming took 0 bases from V and 5 from J, leaving 8 bases between them. This specimen was PBMCs, taken around atezolizumab (anti-PD-L1) treatment. The source of this sequence is a man aged 60-69 years with urothelial cancer. This chain uses TRBV5-5 with TRBJ1-4; TRBD1 might be the D (5 bases). CDR3 protein: CASSLGQINEKLFF. The CDR3 nucleotides read TGTGCCAGCAGCTTGGGACAGATAAATGAAAAACTGTTTTTT. Together with reference TRBV5-5 and TRBJ1-4, the CDR3 gives the full variable domain: DAGVTQSPTHLIKTRGQQVTLRCSPISGHKSVSWYQQVLGQGPQFIFQYYEKEERGRGNFPDRFSARQFPNYSSELNVNALLLGDSALYLCASSLGQINEKLFFGSGTQLSVL.